Presented here are 15 T cell receptor beta chains from one specimen sequenced in a study of human T cells and chemical hapten exposure. TCRdb passed the RACE reads through MiXCR, listing each CDR3 protein once. The table lists 150,000 to 200,000 distinct CDR3 sequences, 24% of them singletons. The sample's time point: patch test 3, about 24 weeks after DPC sensitization. Treatment: therapeutic diphenylcyclopropenone sensitization with weekly scalp DPC. Sequencing was performed on whole blood, taken in connection with sensitization to the hapten diphenylcyclopropenone (DPC). The receptor source for this set is a woman aged 40 to 50 with alopecia areata. Some clones in this sample may be carry-over from other donors' samples.

The genes are TRBV9 and TRBJ1-5, with unresolved D. Germline-derived CDR1 and CDR2 are SGDLS and YYNGEE. This CDR3 has 15 residues. Trimming cost V 0 bases and J 6 bases, with 13 bases left between them. CDR3: CASSVEGRAAQPQHF. The CDR3 DNA reads as TGTGCCAGCAGCGTAGAGGGAAGGGCAGCTCAGCCCCAGCATTTT.

This clonotype was counted a single time. The chain is built from TRBV7-2 and TRBJ2-1, with 11 bases fitting TRBD2. CDR1 SGHTA and CDR2 FQGNSA come from the germline V gene. This CDR3 is built from 15 residues. V was clipped by 5 bases and J by 7 bases; unmatched bases: 7. CDR3 nucleotide sequence: TGTGCCAGCAGCCCCAGTAGCGGGAGGGGGAATGAGCAGTTCTTC. It is translated as CASSPSSGRGNEQFF.

The CDR3 coding sequence is TGTGCCAGCAGCTTAGTTTATGGGAACACTGAAGCTTTCTTT. This encodes CASSLVYGNTEAFF. The gene calls are TRBV7-2 and TRBJ1-1, with D unclear. The CDR3 covers 14 residues. Trimming removed 1 base at V and 1 base at J, with 7 bases between. Germline CDR1 SGHTA, CDR2 FQGNSA.

The chain has TRBV27 and TRBJ2-1; D is unclear. The CDR3 runs to 15 residues. Germline CDR1 MNHEY, CDR2 SMNVEV (reference sequence). Between the trimmed V and J ends, which lost 3 bases and 3 bases, there was a span of 12 bases. The CDR3: CASSFSGVHYNEQFF. CDR3 DNA: TGTGCCAGCAGTTTCTCCGGAGTTCACTACAATGAGCAGTTCTTC.

This chain joins TRBV7-2 and TRBJ2-7; D is possibly TRBD2 (6 bases). The CDR3 sequence is 12 residues long. The germline CDR1 and CDR2 sequences are SGHTA and FQGNSA. V was clipped by 5 bases and J by 9 bases, with 14 bases between them. The CDR3 region is CASSLGLRRQYF. CDR3 coding DNA: TGTGCCAGCAGCCTGGGACTCCGGAGGCAGTACTTC.

This clonotype was picked up many times. The rearrangement uses TRBV5-1 and TRBJ1-4; D perhaps matches TRBD1 (5 bases). There are 14 residues in the CDR3. The germline V and J ends were trimmed by 3 bases and 3 bases, with 9 bases remaining between them. From germline, CDR1 is SGHRS and CDR2 YFSETQ. The CDR3 DNA reads TGCGCCAGCAGCTCCCGGGACCCTAATGAAAAACTGTTTTTT. It is translated as CASSSRDPNEKLFF.

This chain links TRBV21-1 with TRBJ2-7; the tabulated D call, TRBD2, remains unverified against the DNA. TRBV21-1 is a pseudogene. This CDR3 region has 17 residues. The CDR3 is CASSIPKTSHNSYEQYF. For the CDR3, the DNA is TGTGCCAGCAGCATCCCCAAGACTAGTCACAACTCCTACGAGCAGTACTTC.

This clonotype showed up just a few times. The genes are TRBV5-1 and TRBJ2-7; 8 positions agree with TRBD2. The germline CDR1 and CDR2 sequences are SGHRS and YFSETQ. The CDR3 sequence is 15 residues long. The junction had 12 bases not matched to a gene; V was cut back by 4 bases and J by 6 bases. The CDR3 sequence: CASSTVAGTSREQYF. CDR3 nucleotides: TGCGCCAGCAGCACCGTAGCGGGAACCTCCCGCGAGCAGTACTTC. The full variable domain, completed using reference TRBV5-1 and TRBJ2-7, is KAGVTQTPRYLIKTRGQQVTLSCSPISGHRSVSWYQQTPGQGLQFLFEYFSETQRNKGNFPGRFSGRQFSNSRSEMNVSTLELGDSALYLCASSTVAGTSREQYFGPGTRLTVT.

This clonotype has just a few counts. CDR3 nucleotide sequence: TGCAGCGTTGAAGAATACAGGAATGGCATTCAGTACTTC. Protein product: CSVEEYRNGIQYF. The chain is built from TRBV29-1 and TRBJ2-4, with D tentatively TRBD1 (5 bases). Trimming took off 0 bases at V and 9 bases at J, with 12 bases between the two ends. CDR3 length: 13 amino acids. Germline CDR1 SQVTM, CDR2 ANQGSEA.

The CDR3 reads CASSLVGTSGHNEQFF. The DNA of the CDR3 is TGTGCCAGCAGCCTAGTAGGGACTAGCGGCCACAATGAGCAGTTCTTC. The chain is built from TRBV7-2 and TRBJ2-1, with 11 positions matching TRBD2. With 5 bases clipped from V and 5 bases from J, the junction kept 8 bases outside the gene matches. The CDR3 consists of 16 residues. Germline V lookup: CDR1 SGHTA, CDR2 FQGNSA.

This rearrangement joins TRBV20-1 to TRBJ2-3; the match to TRBD2 covers 12 bases. The germline gives CDR1 DFQATT, CDR2 SNEGSKA (reference sequence). The trim removed 6 bases at V and 11 bases at J, leaving 12 bases unmatched. The CDR3 runs to 14 residues. CDR3 bases: TGCAGTGCCAATGGACTAGCGGGACCGAGAGAGCAGTATTTT. As protein: CSANGLAGPREQYF.

The rearrangement joins TRBV27 to TRBJ2-1; D may be TRBD1 or TRBD2 (5 bases each). The germline CDR1 and CDR2 sequences are MNHEY and SMNVEV (reference sequence). Trimming took off 8 bases at V and 0 bases at J, with 14 bases between the two ends. This CDR3 is built from 15 residues. CDR3 residues: CASRSRGFSYNEQFF. DNA for the CDR3: TGTGCCAGCCGCTCGAGGGGCTTCTCCTACAATGAGCAGTTCTTC.

This clonotype was seen more than once but under ten times. V usage is TRBV28 and J usage is TRBJ2-1, with TRBD2 matching over 8 bases. V trimming: 4 bases; J trimming: 4 bases; junction bases outside the gene matches: 9. The CDR3 length is 16 residues. Germline assignment: CDR1 MDHEN and CDR2 SYDVKM. CDR3 residues: CASSSVAGTVYNEQFF. The CDR3 region has the DNA TGTGCCAGCAGTTCCGTAGCGGGAACGGTTTACAATGAGCAGTTCTTC.

There are a few counts of this clonotype. V gene TRBV28 combines with J gene TRBJ1-5, with D unclear. The CDR3 is 13 residues long. V was clipped by 10 bases and J by 5 bases, with 15 bases between them. Germline V gene data show CDR1 as MDHEN and CDR2 as SYDVKM. The CDR3, as DNA: TGTGCCACCTCGGTGGACGGATATCAGCCCCAGCATTTT. Amino acid sequence: CATSVDGYQPQHF.

A few counts support this clonotype. This sequence joins TRBV6-2 or TRBV6-3 and TRBJ1-2; 9 bases are a match to TRBD1. The germline V gene has CDR1 MNHEY and CDR2 SVGEGT. V lost 6 bases to trimming and J lost 4 bases; unmatched junction nucleotides: 6. The CDR3 has 14 amino acids. For the CDR3, the DNA is TGTGCCAGCAGCCCGGGACAGGGTCCCTATGGCTACACCTTC. This sequence encodes CASSPGQGPYGYTF.